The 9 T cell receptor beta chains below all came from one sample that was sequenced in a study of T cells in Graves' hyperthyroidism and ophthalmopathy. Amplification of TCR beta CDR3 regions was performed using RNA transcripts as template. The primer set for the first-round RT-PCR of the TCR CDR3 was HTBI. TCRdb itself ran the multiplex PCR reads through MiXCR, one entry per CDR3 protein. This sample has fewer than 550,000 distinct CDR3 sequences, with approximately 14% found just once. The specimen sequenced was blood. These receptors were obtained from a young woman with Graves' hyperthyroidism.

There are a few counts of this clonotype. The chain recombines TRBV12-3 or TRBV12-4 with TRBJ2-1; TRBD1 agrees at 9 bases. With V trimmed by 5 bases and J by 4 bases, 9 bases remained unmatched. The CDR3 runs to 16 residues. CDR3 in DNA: TGTGCCAGCAGTCGACAGGGGGGACAGCTATACAATGAGCAGTTCTTC. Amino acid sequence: CASSRQGGQLYNEQFF.

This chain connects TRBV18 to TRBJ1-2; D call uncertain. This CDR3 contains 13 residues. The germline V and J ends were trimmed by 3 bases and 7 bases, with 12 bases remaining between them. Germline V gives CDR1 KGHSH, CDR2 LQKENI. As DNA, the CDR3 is TGTGCCAGCTCACCTGACAAAATAGGTGGCTACACCTTC. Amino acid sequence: CASSPDKIGGYTF.

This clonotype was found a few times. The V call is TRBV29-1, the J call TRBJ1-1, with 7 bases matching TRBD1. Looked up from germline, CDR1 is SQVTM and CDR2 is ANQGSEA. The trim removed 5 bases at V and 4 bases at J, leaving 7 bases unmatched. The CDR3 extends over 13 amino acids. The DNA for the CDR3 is TGCAGCGTTACAGACAGGGCGAGCACTGAAGCTTTCTTT. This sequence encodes CSVTDRASTEAFF.

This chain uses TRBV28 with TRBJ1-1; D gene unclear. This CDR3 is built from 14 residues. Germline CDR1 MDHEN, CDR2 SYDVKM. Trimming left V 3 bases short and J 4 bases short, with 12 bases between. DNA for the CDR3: TGTGCCAGCAGTTTCGGAGGTTTTGGCACTGAAGCTTTCTTT. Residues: CASSFGGFGTEAFF.

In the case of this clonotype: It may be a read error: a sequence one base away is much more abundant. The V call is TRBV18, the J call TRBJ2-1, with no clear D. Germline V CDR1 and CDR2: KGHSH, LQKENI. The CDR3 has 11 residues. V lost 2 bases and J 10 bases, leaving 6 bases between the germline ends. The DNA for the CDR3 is TGTGCCAGCTCACCAGATACAGAGCAGTTCTTC. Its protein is CASSPDTEQFF.

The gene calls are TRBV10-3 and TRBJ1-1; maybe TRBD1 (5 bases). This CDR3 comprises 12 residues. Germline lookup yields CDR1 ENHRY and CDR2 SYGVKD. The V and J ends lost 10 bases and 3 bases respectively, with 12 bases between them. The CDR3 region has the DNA TGTGCCACAAAAGACAGCTACACTGAAGCTTTCTTT. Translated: CATKDSYTEAFF.

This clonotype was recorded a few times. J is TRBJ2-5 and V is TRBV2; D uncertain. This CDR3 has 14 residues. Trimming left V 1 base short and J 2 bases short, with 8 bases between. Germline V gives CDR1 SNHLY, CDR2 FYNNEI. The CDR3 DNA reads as TGTGCCAGCAGTGAAGTGCAGGTACAAGAGACCCAGTACTTC. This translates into CASSEVQVQETQYF.

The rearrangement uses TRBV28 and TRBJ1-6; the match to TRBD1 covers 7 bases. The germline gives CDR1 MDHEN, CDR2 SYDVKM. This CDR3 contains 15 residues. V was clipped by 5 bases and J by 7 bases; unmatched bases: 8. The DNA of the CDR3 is TGTGCCAGCAGTCCCGGGACAGCAAGAAATTCACCCCTCCACTTT. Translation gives CASSPGTARNSPLHF.

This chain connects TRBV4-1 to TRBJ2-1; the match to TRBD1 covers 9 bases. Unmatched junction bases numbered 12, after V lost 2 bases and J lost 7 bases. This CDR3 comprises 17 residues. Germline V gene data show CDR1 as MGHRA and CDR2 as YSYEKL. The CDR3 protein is CASSQKPGQGFSNEQFF. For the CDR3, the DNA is TGCGCCAGCAGCCAAAAACCGGGACAGGGTTTCAGTAATGAGCAGTTCTTC.